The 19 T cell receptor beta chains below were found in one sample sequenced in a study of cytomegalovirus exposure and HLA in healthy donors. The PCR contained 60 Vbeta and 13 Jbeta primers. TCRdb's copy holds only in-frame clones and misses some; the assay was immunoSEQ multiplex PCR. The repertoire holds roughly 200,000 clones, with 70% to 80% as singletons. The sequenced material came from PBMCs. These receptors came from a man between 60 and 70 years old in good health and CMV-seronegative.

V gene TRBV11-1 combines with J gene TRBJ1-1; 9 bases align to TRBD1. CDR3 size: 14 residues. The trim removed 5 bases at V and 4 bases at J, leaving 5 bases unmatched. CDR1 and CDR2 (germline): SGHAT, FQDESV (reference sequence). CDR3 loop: CASSTGQGLTEAFF. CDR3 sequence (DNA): TGTGCCAGCAGCACGGGACAGGGTCTCACTGAAGCTTTCTTT.

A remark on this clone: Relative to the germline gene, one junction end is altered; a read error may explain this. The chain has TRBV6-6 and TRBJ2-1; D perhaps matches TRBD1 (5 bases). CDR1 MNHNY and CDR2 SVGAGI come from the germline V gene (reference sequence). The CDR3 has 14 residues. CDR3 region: CASSNLQADNEQLF. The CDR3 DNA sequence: TGTGCCAGCAGTAACCTACAGGCTGACAATGAGCAGCTCTTC.

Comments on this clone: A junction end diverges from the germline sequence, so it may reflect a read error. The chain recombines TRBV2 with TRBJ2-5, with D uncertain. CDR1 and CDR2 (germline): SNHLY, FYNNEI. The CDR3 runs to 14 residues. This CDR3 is CASSVGLIQGTQYF. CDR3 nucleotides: TGTGCCAGCAGTGTTGGGCTAATCCAAGGGACCCAGTACTTC.

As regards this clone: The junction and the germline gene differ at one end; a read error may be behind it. Here the CDR3 DNA reads TGTGCCTGCAGAACCAGCTCCTACAATGAGCAGTTCTTC. Translating it yields CACRTSSYNEQFF. This chain joins TRBV6-6 and TRBJ2-1; no clear D gene. The CDR3 is 13 residues long. Germline V gene sequence: CDR1 MNHNY, CDR2 SVGAGI (reference sequence).

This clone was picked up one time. The CDR3 sequence is CASSQRQGAQDTQYF. The CDR3 nucleotides read TGCGCCAGCAGCCAAAGACAGGGGGCCCAAGATACGCAGTATTTT. The chain uses TRBV4-3 and TRBJ2-3; TRBD1 matches 10 bases. This CDR3 has 15 residues. Germline lookup yields CDR1 LGHNA and CDR2 YSLEER. After removal of 2 bases from V and 5 bases from J, the junction contained 4 bases not matched to a gene.

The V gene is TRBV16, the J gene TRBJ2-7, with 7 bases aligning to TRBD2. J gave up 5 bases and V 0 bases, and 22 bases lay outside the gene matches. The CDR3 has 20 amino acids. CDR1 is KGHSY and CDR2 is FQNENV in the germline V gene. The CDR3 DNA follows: TGTGCCAGCAGCCAATCCCGGGGGATTGGTGGGCTAGCGGCCAGGAACGAGCAGTACTTC. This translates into CASSQSRGIGGLAARNEQYF. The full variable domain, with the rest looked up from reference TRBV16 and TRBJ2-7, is GEEVAQTPKHLVRGEGQKAKLYCAPIKGHSYVFWYQQVLKNEFKFLISFQNENVFDETGMPKERFSAKCLPNSPCSLEIQATKLEDSAVYFCASSQSRGIGGLAARNEQYFGPGTRLTVT.

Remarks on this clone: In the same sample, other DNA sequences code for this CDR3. As DNA, the CDR3 is TGTGCCAGCAGTGAAGCGCTTTGGGTGGGGGGTGCAACTAATGAAAAACTGTTTTTT. It codes for CASSEALWVGGATNEKLFF. This chain uses TRBV6-1 with TRBJ1-4, with D possibly being TRBD1 (5 bases). Per the germline V gene, CDR1 is MNHNS and CDR2 is SASEGT. The CDR3 has 19 residues. The V and J ends lost 0 bases and 0 bases respectively, with 17 bases between them.

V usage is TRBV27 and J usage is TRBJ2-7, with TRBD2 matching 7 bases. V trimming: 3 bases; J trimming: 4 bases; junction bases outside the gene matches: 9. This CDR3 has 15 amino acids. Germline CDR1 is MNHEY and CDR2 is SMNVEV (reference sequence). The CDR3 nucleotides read TGTGCCAGCAGTTTTCAGGGAGGGCTCGGGTACGAGCAGTACTTC. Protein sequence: CASSFQGGLGYEQYF.

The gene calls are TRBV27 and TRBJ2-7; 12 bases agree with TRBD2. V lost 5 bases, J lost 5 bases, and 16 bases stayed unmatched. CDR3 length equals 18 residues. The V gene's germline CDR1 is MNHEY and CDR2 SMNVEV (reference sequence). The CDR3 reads CASSKLGRLAGVLDEQYF. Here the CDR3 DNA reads TGTGCCAGCAGTAAACTTGGGCGACTAGCGGGAGTTTTGGACGAGCAGTACTTC.

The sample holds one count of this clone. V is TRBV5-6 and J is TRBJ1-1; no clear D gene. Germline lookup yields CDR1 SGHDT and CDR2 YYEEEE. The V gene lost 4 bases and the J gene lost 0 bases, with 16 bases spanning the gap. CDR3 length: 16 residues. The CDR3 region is CASSRWQAGMNTEAFF. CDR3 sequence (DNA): TGTGCCAGCAGCCGCTGGCAGGCGGGCATGAACACTGAAGCTTTCTTT.

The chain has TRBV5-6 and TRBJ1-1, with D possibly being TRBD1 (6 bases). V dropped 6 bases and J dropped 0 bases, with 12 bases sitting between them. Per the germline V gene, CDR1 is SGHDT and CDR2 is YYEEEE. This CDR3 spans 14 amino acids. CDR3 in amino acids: CASTVGGVNTEAFF. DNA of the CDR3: TGTGCCAGCACCGTAGGGGGAGTGAACACTGAAGCTTTCTTT.

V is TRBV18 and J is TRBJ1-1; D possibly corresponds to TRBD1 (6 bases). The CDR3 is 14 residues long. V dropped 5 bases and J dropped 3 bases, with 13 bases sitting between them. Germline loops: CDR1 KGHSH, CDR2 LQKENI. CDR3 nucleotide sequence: TGTGCCAGCTCAAGGGGGGGGACGGACACTGAAGCTTTCTTT. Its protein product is CASSRGGTDTEAFF.

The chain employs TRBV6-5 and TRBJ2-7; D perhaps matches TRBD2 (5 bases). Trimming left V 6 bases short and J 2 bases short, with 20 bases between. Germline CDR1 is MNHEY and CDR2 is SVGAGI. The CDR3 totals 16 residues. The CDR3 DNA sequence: TGTGCCAGCAGCTACACCGTTGGAGCGGAGACCTACGAGCAGTACTTC. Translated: CASSYTVGAETYEQYF.

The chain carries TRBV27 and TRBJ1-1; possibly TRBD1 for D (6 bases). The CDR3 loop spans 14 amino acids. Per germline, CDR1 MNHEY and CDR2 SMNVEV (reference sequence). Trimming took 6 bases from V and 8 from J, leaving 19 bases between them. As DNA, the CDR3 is TGTGCCAGCAGCCGAAAACTGGACAGTTGGGAAGCTTTCTTT. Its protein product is CASSRKLDSWEAFF.

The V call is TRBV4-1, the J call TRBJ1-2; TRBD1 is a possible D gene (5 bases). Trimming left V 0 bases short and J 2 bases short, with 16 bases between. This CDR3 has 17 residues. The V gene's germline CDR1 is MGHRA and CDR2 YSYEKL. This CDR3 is CASSQDEGGQGNYGYTF. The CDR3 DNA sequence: TGCGCCAGCAGCCAAGATGAAGGAGGGCAGGGAAACTATGGCTACACCTTC.

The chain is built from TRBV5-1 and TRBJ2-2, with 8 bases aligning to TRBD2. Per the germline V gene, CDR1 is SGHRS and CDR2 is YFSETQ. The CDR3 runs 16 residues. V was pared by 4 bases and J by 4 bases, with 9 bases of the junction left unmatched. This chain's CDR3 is CASSPDPGGATGELFF. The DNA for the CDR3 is TGCGCCAGCAGCCCGGATCCGGGAGGGGCCACCGGGGAGCTGTTTTTT.

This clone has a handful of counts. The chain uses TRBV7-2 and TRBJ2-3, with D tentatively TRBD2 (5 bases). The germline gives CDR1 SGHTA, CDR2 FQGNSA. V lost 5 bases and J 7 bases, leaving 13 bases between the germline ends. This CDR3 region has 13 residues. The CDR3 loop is CASSPAGPYTQYF. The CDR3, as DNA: TGTGCCAGCAGCCCTGCGGGCCCATATACGCAGTATTTT.

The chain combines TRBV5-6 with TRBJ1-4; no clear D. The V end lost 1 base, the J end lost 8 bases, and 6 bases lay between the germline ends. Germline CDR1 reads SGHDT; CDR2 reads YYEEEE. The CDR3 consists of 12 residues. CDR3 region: CASSLYQEKLFF. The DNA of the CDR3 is TGTGCCAGCAGCTTGTACCAGGAAAAACTGTTTTTT.

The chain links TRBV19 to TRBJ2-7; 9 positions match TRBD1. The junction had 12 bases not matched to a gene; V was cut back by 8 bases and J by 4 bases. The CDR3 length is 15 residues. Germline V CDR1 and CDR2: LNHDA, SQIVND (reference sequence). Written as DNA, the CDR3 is TGTGCCAGTGCTGACAGAGGACAGGGGATATACGAGCAGTACTTC. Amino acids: CASADRGQGIYEQYF.